The 19 T cell receptor beta chains reported below all come from one sample, sequenced in a study of cytomegalovirus exposure and HLA in healthy donors (dated by TCRdb to about 2017). Receptor libraries were prepared by the immunoSEQ multiplex PCR assay. For the multiplex PCR, a mixture combining 60 forward primers for TCR Vbeta segments and 13 reverse primers for TCR Jbeta segments was used. TCRdb's version of the immuneACCESS table is confined to in-frame rearrangements and falls short of the full clone set. An unresolved V gene accounts for under half of the shortfall where checked; the remainder is of unknown origin. The sample records fewer than 90,000 clones, about 76% of which are singletons. 10% of the sample rests with the top ten. Sample: PBMCs. These receptors originate from a young man in good health and CMV-seropositive.

The chain links TRBV2 to TRBJ2-1; 9 bases match TRBD2. The CDR3 totals 16 residues. V was clipped by 2 bases and J by 10 bases; unmatched bases: 12. Per the germline V gene, CDR1 is SNHLY and CDR2 is FYNNEI. This chain's CDR3 is CASSENRGGGAWEQFF. CDR3 sequence (DNA): TGTGCCAGCAGTGAAAATCGGGGCGGGGGGGCATGGGAGCAGTTCTTC.

The CDR3 loop reads CASKAFRGNTGELFF. The CDR3, as DNA: TGTGCCAGCAAAGCTTTCCGGGGAAACACCGGGGAGCTGTTTTTT. This chain connects TRBV28 to TRBJ2-2, with a tentative D call TRBD2 (5 bases). Deletions cut 7 bases from V and 2 bases from J, with 14 bases between. CDR3 length: 15 residues. CDR1 and CDR2 (germline): MDHEN, SYDVKM.

The V and J genes are TRBV11-2 and TRBJ1-4; weak D call: TRBD1 (6 bases). The CDR3 contains 15 residues. Trimming stripped 5 bases from V and 6 bases from J, with 16 bases between. Per germline, CDR1 SGHAT and CDR2 FQNNGV. CDR3 bases: TGTGCCAGCAGCCTACCGTGGGGGCGAGATGAAAAACTGTTTTTT. As protein: CASSLPWGRDEKLFF.

This sequence joins TRBV11-2 and TRBJ1-1; weak D call: TRBD1 (6 bases). Trimming shortened V by 1 base and J by 0 bases, and 15 bases separated the two germline ends. The CDR3 is made up of 17 amino acids. CDR1 is SGHAT, CDR2 FQNNGV, per germline. CDR3 nucleotides: TGTGCCAGCAGCTTAGGAAAGGGGGTCGCAGTGAACACTGAAGCTTTCTTT. Amino acids: CASSLGKGVAVNTEAFF. The full variable domain, with the rest looked up from reference TRBV11-2 and TRBJ1-1, is EAGVAQSPRYKIIEKRQSVAFWCNPISGHATLYWYQQILGQGPKLLIQFQNNGVVDDSQLPKDRFSAERLKGVDSTLKIQPAKLEDSAVYLCASSLGKGVAVNTEAFFGQGTRLTVV.

The rearrangement uses TRBV5-6 and TRBJ2-7; 11 positions agree with TRBD1. The CDR3 is 16 residues long. In germline, CDR1 is SGHDT, CDR2 YYEEEE. V shed 3 bases, J shed 3 bases, and the junction held 8 bases outside the gene matches. CDR3 DNA: TGTGCCAGCAGCTCAGACCGGACAGGGGGCTACTACGAGCAGTACTTC. It yields the protein CASSSDRTGGYYEQYF.

The chain recombines TRBV6-6 with TRBJ2-2; D is unclear. This CDR3 is built from 16 residues. Germline CDR1 MNHNY, CDR2 SVGAGI (reference sequence). Trimming removed 3 bases from V and 1 base from J, with 12 bases in between. The CDR3 bases are TGTGCCAGCAGTTATCCGCAGAAGTTGAACACCGGGGAGCTGTTTTTT. It translates to CASSYPQKLNTGELFF.

This clone was counted a single time. The chain joins TRBV6-5 to TRBJ2-5; TRBD1 matches at 7 bases. In germline, CDR1 is MNHEY, CDR2 SVGAGI. This CDR3 region has 14 residues. The trim removed 5 bases at V and 2 bases at J, leaving 5 bases unmatched. The DNA of the CDR3 is TGTGCCAGCAGTCCTAAGACAGGGCAAGAGACCCAGTACTTC. Its protein product is CASSPKTGQETQYF.

This chain uses TRBV5-5 with TRBJ1-2; 10 bases line up with TRBD1. The CDR3 consists of 15 residues. The germline gives CDR1 SGHKS, CDR2 YYEKEE (reference sequence). Trimming at V came to 4 bases and at J to 6 bases, leaving 9 bases not matched to a gene. The CDR3 coding sequence is TGTGCCAGCAGCAGTCCGGGACAGGGGTTAGATGGCTACACCTTC. Its translation is CASSSPGQGLDGYTF.

The chain couples TRBV6-5 to TRBJ2-7, with TRBD1 matching over 7 bases. Trimming at V came to 6 bases and at J to 6 bases, leaving 14 bases not matched to a gene. Germline V gene sequence: CDR1 MNHEY, CDR2 SVGAGI. The CDR3 has 15 amino acids. The CDR3 loop reads CASSLQGWGFGEQYF. CDR3 DNA: TGTGCCAGCAGCCTACAGGGGTGGGGATTTGGCGAGCAGTACTTC.

The chain joins TRBV6-4 to TRBJ2-1, with TRBD2 identical over 11 bases. Germline CDR1 reads MRHNA; CDR2 reads SNTAGT. The trim removed 0 bases at V and 6 bases at J, leaving 4 bases unmatched. This CDR3 has 16 residues. CDR3 region: CASSDSISGGANEQFF. CDR3 nucleotides: TGTGCCAGCAGTGACTCGATTAGCGGGGGGGCCAATGAGCAGTTCTTC.

This clone was seen once. In the same sample, other DNA sequences code for this CDR3. The CDR3 reads CSVVTVRAGELFF. DNA for the CDR3: TGCAGCGTTGTAACGGTCCGAGCCGGGGAGCTGTTTTTT. The chain links TRBV29-1 to TRBJ2-2; D is ambiguous. V was cut by 4 bases and J by 6 bases, with 12 bases left in between. The CDR3 consists of 13 residues. The germline V gene has CDR1 SQVTM and CDR2 ANQGSEA.

This clone has just one count. The V gene is TRBV5-1, the J gene TRBJ2-3, with TRBD1 matching 8 bases. The germline V gene has CDR1 SGHRS and CDR2 YFSETQ. The ends lost 0 bases at V and 0 bases at J; junction bases unmatched: 3. The CDR3 is 16 residues long. CDR3 in DNA: TGCGCCAGCAGCTTGGATGGACAGGGCAGCACAGATACGCAGTATTTT. This sequence encodes CASSLDGQGSTDTQYF.

The genes are TRBV2 and TRBJ2-2; 15 bases map to TRBD2. The CDR3 is 18 amino acids. Per germline, CDR1 SNHLY and CDR2 FYNNEI. The V and J ends lost 5 bases and 0 bases, in that order; junction bases with no gene match: 4. As DNA, the CDR3 is TGTGCCAGCAGTCGGACTAGCGGGGGGGCCGCGAACACCGGGGAGCTGTTTTTT. It specifies CASSRTSGGAANTGELFF. The complete variable domain, with remaining parts taken from reference TRBV2 and TRBJ2-2, reads EPEVTQTPSHQVTQMGQEVILRCVPISNHLYFYWYRQILGQKVEFLVSFYNNEISEKSEIFDDQFSVERPDGSNFTLKIRSTKLEDSAMYFCASSRTSGGAANTGELFFGEGSRLTVL.

The chain carries TRBV15 and TRBJ2-3; 10 nucleotides agree with TRBD1. Germline-derived CDR1 and CDR2 are LNHNV and YYDKDF (reference sequence). V dropped 2 bases and J dropped 5; count of bases not matched to a gene: 7. The CDR3 covers 16 residues. CDR3 amino acids: CATSRRQGALGDTQYF. The CDR3 bases are TGTGCCACCAGCAGAAGACAGGGGGCGCTGGGAGATACGCAGTATTTT.

The V call is TRBV4-2, the J call TRBJ2-6, with TRBD2 identical over 7 bases. This CDR3 is 17 amino acids long. Germline V lookup: CDR1 LGHNA, CDR2 YNFKEQ. V shed 4 bases and J 4 bases; nucleotides not matched to a gene: 10. CDR3 DNA sequence: TGTGCCAGCAGCCCCCACTGGGGGGGTTTCGGGGCCAACGTCCTGACTTTC. The encoded protein is CASSPHWGGFGANVLTF.

The CDR3 DNA reads as TGCGCCAGCAGCCAAGATCCCGGACAGGGGGCTAATCAGCCCCAGCATTTT. It encodes CASSQDPGQGANQPQHF. The gene calls are TRBV4-3 and TRBJ1-5, with TRBD1 matching 11 bases. Per the germline V gene, CDR1 is LGHNA and CDR2 is YSLEER. The CDR3 extends over 17 amino acids. V shed 0 bases, J shed 4 bases, and the junction held 5 bases outside the gene matches.

In DNA form, the CDR3 reads TGTGCCAGCAGCTTCGCCGGGGGGGCGATTGAGACCCAGTACTTC. It yields the protein CASSFAGGAIETQYF. V is TRBV7-9 and J is TRBJ2-5; TRBD2 matches 8 bases. The length of the CDR3 is 15 residues. V gave up 3 bases and J gave up 5 bases; unmatched junction bases: 8. Germline V gene sequence: CDR1 SEHNR, CDR2 FQNEAQ (reference sequence).

This clone showed up many times. This chain uses TRBV30 with TRBJ1-3; D might be TRBD1 (6 bases). V gave up 2 bases and J gave up 4 bases, with 12 bases separating them. This CDR3 is built from 14 residues. The germline V gene encodes CDR1 GTSNPN and CDR2 SVGIG (reference sequence). For the CDR3, the DNA is TGTGCCTGGAGTTCAGGTACAGGGGGAAACACCATATATTTT. Its translation is CAWSSGTGGNTIYF.

This clone was observed a handful of times. The chain joins TRBV5-5 to TRBJ1-1; weak D call: TRBD1 (6 bases). Germline V gives CDR1 SGHKS, CDR2 YYEKEE (reference sequence). The CDR3 consists of 16 residues. Trimming stripped 4 bases from V and 1 base from J, with 17 bases between. CDR3 loop: CASSPLGGGGNTEAFF. The CDR3 DNA is TGTGCCAGCAGCCCGCTGGGGGGAGGGGGGAACACTGAAGCTTTCTTT.